Listed below are T cell receptor beta chains from one sample, sequenced in a study of cytomegalovirus exposure and HLA in healthy donors. Here immunoSEQ multiplex PCR was the method, and the copy in TCRdb shows in-frame clones only, minus some. The sample has approximately 70,000 clones, around 94% seen once. Sample: PBMCs. The receptors come from a woman under 30 in good health and CMV-seropositive. CDR3s include the opening cysteine and the closing phenylalanine or tryptophan. The D gene is left open where the match is weak. Clone size, where shown, is once, few, many, or a class for clones that have expanded.

CDR3 DNA: TGCGCCAGCAGCTTGGAGATTAGCGGGGGGGCCCGCAATGAGCAGTTCTTC; CDR3 protein: CASSLEISGGARNEQFF; J gene: TRBJ2-1; D gene: TRBD2; clone size: -; V gene: TRBV5-1
CDR3 DNA: TGTGCCAGCATTCCGCAGGGTCCCGCCTACGAGCAGTACTTC; CDR3 protein: CASIPQGPAYEQYF; J gene: TRBJ2-7; D gene: -; clone size: -; V gene: TRBV28
CDR3 DNA: TGTGCCAGTAGTCGGGACAGACGGTCCGCATATAATGAAAAACTGTTTTTT; CDR3 protein: CASSRDRRSAYNEKLFF; J gene: TRBJ1-4; D gene: TRBD1; clone size: -; V gene: TRBV19
CDR3 DNA: TGTGCCAGCAGCTTGGCAGTAGGGGGCAAGGCTGAAGCTTTCTTT; CDR3 protein: CASSLAVGGKAEAFF; J gene: TRBJ1-1; D gene: TRBD1; clone size: -; V gene: TRBV5-4
CDR3 DNA: TGTGCCAGTAGTATGGTATTCGGGAGTGAAGCTTTCTTT; CDR3 protein: CASSMVFGSEAFF; J gene: TRBJ1-1; D gene: -; clone size: -; V gene: TRBV19
CDR3 DNA: TGTGCCAGCAGCCGAAGACAGGGGGTAAATGGCTACACCTTC; CDR3 protein: CASSRRQGVNGYTF; J gene: TRBJ1-2; D gene: TRBD1; clone size: -; V gene: TRBV7-9
CDR3 DNA: TGTGCCAGCAGCTTAGTGGCGGGGGGCGCCTTCCAAGAGACCCAGTACTTC; CDR3 protein: CASSLVAGGAFQETQYF; J gene: TRBJ2-5; D gene: TRBD2; clone size: -; V gene: TRBV7-2
CDR3 DNA: TGTGCCTGGAGTGTCACAGGGGTGGGTGAAAAACTGTTTTTT; CDR3 protein: CAWSVTGVGEKLFF; J gene: TRBJ1-4; D gene: TRBD1; clone size: -; V gene: TRBV30
CDR3 DNA: TGTGCCAGCAGTTCATTAGCGGGCAGCCAAGAGACCCAGTACTTC; CDR3 protein: CASSSLAGSQETQYF; J gene: TRBJ2-5; D gene: TRBD2; clone size: -; V gene: TRBV28
CDR3 DNA: TGCGCCAGCAGCCACATTACCGGGGGGTCTGGAAACACCATATATTTT; CDR3 protein: CASSHITGGSGNTIYF; J gene: TRBJ1-3; D gene: -; clone size: once; V gene: TRBV4-3
CDR3 DNA: TGTGCCAGCAGTTTATTCCCGGGACAGGGCGGCGGCTACACCTTC; CDR3 protein: CASSLFPGQGGGYTF; J gene: TRBJ1-2; D gene: TRBD1; clone size: -; V gene: TRBV27
CDR3 DNA: TGCGCCAGCAGCTCCCAGGGGGCAAACTATGGCTACACCTTC; CDR3 protein: CASSSQGANYGYTF; J gene: TRBJ1-2; D gene: TRBD1; clone size: -; V gene: TRBV5-1
CDR3 DNA: TGTGCCAGCAGTTTAAACGGTTCACCCCTCCACTTT; CDR3 protein: CASSLNGSPLHF; J gene: TRBJ1-6; D gene: -; clone size: -; V gene: TRBV27
CDR3 DNA: TGTGCCAGCAGCACCACACCTAGGCCTGGGGCCAACGTCCTGACTTTC; CDR3 protein: CASSTTPRPGANVLTF; J gene: TRBJ2-6; D gene: -; clone size: -; V gene: TRBV9
CDR3 DNA: TGTGCCAGCAGCTTAGAACTACAGGGCGGCTACACCTTC; CDR3 protein: CASSLELQGGYTF; J gene: TRBJ1-2; D gene: -; clone size: -; V gene: TRBV7-2
CDR3 DNA: TGTGCCAGCAGCTTAGTAGGGACTAGCGGGAACAATGAGCAGTTCTTC; CDR3 protein: CASSLVGTSGNNEQFF; J gene: TRBJ2-1; D gene: TRBD2; clone size: -; V gene: TRBV11-2
CDR3 DNA: TGTGCCAGCAGTTTATTAAGGGAGGGCACCGGGGAGCTGTTTTTT; CDR3 protein: CASSLLREGTGELFF; J gene: TRBJ2-2; D gene: TRBD2; clone size: -; V gene: TRBV28